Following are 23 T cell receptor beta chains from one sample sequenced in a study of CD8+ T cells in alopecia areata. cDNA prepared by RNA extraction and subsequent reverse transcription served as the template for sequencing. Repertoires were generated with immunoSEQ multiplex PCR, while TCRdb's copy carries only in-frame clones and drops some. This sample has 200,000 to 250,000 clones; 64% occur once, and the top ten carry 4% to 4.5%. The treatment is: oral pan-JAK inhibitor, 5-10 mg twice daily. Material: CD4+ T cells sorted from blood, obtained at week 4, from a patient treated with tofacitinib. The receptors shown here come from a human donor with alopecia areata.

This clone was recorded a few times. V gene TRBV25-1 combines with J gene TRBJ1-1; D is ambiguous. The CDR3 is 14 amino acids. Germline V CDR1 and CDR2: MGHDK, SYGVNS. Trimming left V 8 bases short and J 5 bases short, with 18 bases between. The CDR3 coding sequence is TGTGCCAGCCTGTCCTCGGGTATTTTGACTGAAGCTTTCTTT. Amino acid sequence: CASLSSGILTEAFF. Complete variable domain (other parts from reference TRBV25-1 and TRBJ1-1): EADIYQTPRYLVIGTGKKITLECSQTMGHDKMYWYQQDPGMELHLIHYSYGVNSTEKGDLSSESTVSRIRTEHFPLTLESARPSHTSQYLCASLSSGILTEAFFGQGTRLTVV.

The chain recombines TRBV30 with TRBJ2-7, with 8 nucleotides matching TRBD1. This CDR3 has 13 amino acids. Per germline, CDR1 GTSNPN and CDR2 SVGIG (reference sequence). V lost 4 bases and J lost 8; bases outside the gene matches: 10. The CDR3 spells CAWNGGTGPKQYF. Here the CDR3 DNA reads TGTGCCTGGAACGGTGGGACAGGACCTAAGCAGTACTTC.

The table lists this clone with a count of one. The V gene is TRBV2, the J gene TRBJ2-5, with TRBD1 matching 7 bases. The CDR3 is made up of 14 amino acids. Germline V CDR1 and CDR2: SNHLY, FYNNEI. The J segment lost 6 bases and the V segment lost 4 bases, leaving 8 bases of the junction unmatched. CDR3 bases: TGTGCCAGCAGTGCCACGACAGGGTCCCAGACCCAGTACTTC. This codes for CASSATTGSQTQYF.

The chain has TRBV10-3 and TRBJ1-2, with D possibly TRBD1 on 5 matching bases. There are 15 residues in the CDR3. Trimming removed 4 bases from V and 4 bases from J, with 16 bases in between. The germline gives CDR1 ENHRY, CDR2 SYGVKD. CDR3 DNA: TGTGCCATCAGTGGTTGGGGGTCCGCAAGCTATGGCTACACCTTC. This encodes CAISGWGSASYGYTF.

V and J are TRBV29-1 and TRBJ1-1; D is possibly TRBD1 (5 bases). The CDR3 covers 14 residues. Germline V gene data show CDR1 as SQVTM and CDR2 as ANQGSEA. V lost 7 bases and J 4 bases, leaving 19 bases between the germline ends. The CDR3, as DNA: TGCAGCGCGAGGGAGGGGATTGTGGGCACTGAAGCTTTCTTT. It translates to CSAREGIVGTEAFF.

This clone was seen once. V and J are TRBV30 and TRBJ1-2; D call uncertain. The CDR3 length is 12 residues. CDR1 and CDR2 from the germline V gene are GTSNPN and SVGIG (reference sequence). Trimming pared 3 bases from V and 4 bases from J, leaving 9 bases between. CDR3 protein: CAWSPSRYGYTF. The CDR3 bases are TGTGCCTGGAGCCCCTCGCGCTATGGCTACACCTTC.

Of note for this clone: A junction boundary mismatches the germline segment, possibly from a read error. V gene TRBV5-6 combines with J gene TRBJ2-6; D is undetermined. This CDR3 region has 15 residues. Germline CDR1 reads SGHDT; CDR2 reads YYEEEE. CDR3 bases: TGTGCCAGCAGCTTAGGTTCCTCTCGGGCCAACGTCCTGACTTTC. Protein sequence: CASSLGSSRANVLTF.

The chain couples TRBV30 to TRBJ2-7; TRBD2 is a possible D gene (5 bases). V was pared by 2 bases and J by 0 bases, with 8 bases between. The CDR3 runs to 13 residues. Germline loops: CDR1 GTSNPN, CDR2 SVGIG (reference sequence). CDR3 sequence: CAWSPGFSYEQYF. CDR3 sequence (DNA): TGTGCCTGGAGTCCGGGATTCTCCTACGAGCAGTACTTC.

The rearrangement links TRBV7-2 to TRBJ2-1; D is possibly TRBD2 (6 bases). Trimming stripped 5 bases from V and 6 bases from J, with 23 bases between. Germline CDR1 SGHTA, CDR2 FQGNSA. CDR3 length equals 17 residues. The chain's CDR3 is CASSPPDGRDGSNEQFF. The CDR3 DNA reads TGTGCCAGCAGCCCTCCTGACGGGCGGGATGGTTCCAATGAGCAGTTCTTC.

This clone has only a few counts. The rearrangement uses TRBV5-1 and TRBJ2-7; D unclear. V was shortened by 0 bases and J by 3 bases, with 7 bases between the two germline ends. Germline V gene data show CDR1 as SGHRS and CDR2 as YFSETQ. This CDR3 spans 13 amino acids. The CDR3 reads CASSLGQDYEQYF. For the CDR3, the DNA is TGCGCCAGCAGCTTGGGGCAGGACTACGAGCAGTACTTC.

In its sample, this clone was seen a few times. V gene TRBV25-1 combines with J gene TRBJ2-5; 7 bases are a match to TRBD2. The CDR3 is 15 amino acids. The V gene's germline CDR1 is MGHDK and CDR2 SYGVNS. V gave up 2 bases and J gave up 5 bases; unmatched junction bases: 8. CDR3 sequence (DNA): TGTGCCAGCAGTGAAACCTCCCTAGCGGTTGAGACCCAGTACTTC. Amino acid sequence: CASSETSLAVETQYF.

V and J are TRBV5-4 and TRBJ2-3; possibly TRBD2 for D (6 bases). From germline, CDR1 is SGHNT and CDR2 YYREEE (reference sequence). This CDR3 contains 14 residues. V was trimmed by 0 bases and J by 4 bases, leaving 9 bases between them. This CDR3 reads CASSLEWGADTQYF. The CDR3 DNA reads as TGTGCCAGCAGCTTGGAATGGGGGGCAGATACGCAGTATTTT. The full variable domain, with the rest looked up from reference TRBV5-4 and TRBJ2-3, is ETGVTQSPTHLIKTRGQQVTLRCSSQSGHNTVSWYQQALGQGPQFIFQYYREEENGRGNFPPRFSGLQFPNYSSELNVNALELDDSALYLCASSLEWGADTQYFGPGTRLTVL.

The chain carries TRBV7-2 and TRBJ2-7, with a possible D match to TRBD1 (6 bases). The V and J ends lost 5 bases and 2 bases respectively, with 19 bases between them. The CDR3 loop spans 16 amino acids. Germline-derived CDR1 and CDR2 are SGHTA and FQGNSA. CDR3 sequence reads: CASSASGQTLPYEQYF. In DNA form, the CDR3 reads TGTGCCAGCAGCGCATCAGGACAGACCTTACCCTACGAGCAGTACTTC.

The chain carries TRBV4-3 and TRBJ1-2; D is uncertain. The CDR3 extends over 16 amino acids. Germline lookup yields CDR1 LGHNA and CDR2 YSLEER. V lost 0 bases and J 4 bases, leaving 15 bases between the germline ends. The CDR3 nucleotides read TGCGCCAGCAGCCAAGAGGAGGGCGGTCGGGGCTATGGCTACACCTTC. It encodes CASSQEEGGRGYGYTF.

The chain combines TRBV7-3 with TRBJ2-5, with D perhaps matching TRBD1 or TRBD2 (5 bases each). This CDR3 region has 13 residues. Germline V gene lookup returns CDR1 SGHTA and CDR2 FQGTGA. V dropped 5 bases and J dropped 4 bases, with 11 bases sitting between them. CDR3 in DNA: TGTGCCAGCAGCCCTGGGACCCTAGAGACCCAGTACTTC. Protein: CASSPGTLETQYF.

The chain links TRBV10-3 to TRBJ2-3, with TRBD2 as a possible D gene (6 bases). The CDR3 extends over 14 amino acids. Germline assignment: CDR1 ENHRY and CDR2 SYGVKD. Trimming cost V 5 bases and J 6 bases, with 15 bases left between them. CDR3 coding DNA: TGTGCCATCAGTAGCACTCAGGAGGGCGATACGCAGTATTTT. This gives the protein CAISSTQEGDTQYF.

The CDR3 here is CASSFGGGLGTQYF. In nucleotides, the CDR3 is TGTGCCAGCAGCTTTGGCGGTGGTCTGGGGACCCAGTACTTC. The V call is TRBV7-8, the J call TRBJ2-5; D unresolved. CDR1 SGHVS and CDR2 FQNEAQ come from the germline V gene. V was trimmed by 3 bases and J by 7 bases, leaving 15 bases between them. The CDR3 runs to 14 residues.

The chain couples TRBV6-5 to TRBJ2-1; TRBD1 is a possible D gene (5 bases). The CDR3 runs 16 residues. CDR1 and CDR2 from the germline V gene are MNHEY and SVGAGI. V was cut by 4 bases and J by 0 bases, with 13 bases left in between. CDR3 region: CASSSTARGSYNEQFF. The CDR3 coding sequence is TGTGCCAGCAGTTCGACAGCTCGAGGCTCCTACAATGAGCAGTTCTTC.

This CDR3 is CASSRQGVYGYTF. CDR3 DNA sequence: TGTGCCAGCAGTCGACAGGGCGTCTATGGCTACACCTTC. This chain uses TRBV6-5 with TRBJ1-2; 7 bases map to TRBD1. The V and J ends lost 5 bases and 4 bases, in that order; junction bases with no gene match: 4. The CDR3 contains 13 residues. Germline loops: CDR1 MNHEY, CDR2 SVGAGI.

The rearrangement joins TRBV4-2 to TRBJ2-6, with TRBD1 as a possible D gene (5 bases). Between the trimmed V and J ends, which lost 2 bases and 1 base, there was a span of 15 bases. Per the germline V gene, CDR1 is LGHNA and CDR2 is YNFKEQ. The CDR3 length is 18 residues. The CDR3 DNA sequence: TGTGCCAGCAGCCAAACAGGAGACCCAGGGTCTGGGGCCAACGTCCTGACTTTC. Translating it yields CASSQTGDPGSGANVLTF.

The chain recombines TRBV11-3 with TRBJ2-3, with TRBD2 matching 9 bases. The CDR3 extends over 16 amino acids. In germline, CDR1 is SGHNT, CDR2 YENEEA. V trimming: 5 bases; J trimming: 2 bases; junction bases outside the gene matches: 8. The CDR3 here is CASSPVAGGATDTQYF. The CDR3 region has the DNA TGTGCCAGCAGCCCCGTTGCGGGGGGGGCCACAGATACGCAGTATTTT.

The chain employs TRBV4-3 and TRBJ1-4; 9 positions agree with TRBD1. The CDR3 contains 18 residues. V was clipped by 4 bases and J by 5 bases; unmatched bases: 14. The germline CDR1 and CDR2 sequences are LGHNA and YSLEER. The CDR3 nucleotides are TGCGCCAGCAGCCCTGTGGGACAGGGCCCCCGAGTGAATGAAAAACTGTTTTTT. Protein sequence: CASSPVGQGPRVNEKLFF.

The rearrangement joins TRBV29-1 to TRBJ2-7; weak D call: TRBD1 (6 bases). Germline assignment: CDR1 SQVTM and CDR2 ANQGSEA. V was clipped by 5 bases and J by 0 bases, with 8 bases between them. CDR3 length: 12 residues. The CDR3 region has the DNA TGCAGCGTTACGGGACACTCCTACGAGCAGTACTTC. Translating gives CSVTGHSYEQYF.